These T cell receptor beta chains were read from a single sample in a study of blood T cell repertoires in COVID-19. Clones were sequenced by immunoSEQ multiplex PCR, and TCRdb holds only the in-frame ones, with some missing. The sample shows about 95,000 clones, 75% to 85% of them seen only once. Input material: peripheral blood. Every receptor here comes from an elderly man with COVID-19, enrolled during active disease. CDR3s include the opening cysteine and the closing phenylalanine or tryptophan. A D gene is named only where the DNA matches it firmly. Expanded clones are given a class, and other clones once, few, many or no size at all.

D,size,V,J,DNA,CDR3
.,few,TRBV6-2/TRBV6-3,TRBJ1-6,TGTGCCAGCAGTTATCCGGACAATTTTTCACCCCTCCACTTT,CASSYPDNFSPLHF
TRBD2,few,TRBV7-3,TRBJ2-3,TGTGCCAGCAGCTCGGGACTAGCGGGGCCCAGTGATACGCAGTATTTT,CASSSGLAGPSDTQYF
.,few,TRBV15,TRBJ2-1,TGTGCCACCTATACCCGGGAGCACAATGAGCAGTTCTTC,CATYTREHNEQFF
TRBD1,few,TRBV6-5,TRBJ1-4,TGTGCCAGCAGCCCGGACAGGGAACAAAATGAAAAACTGTTTTTT,CASSPDREQNEKLFF
.,.,TRBV7-2,TRBJ2-1,TGTGCCAGCAGCTTAGGCCTTCTAGCCTACTCCTACAATGAGCAGTTCTTC,CASSLGLLAYSYNEQFF
.,few,TRBV28,TRBJ1-1,TGTGCCAGCAGCCCAATGGTAGGGCGGGGTACTGAAGCTTTCTTT,CASSPMVGRGTEAFF
TRBD2,few,TRBV27,TRBJ2-7,TGTGCCAGCAGTTTTGGCGGGAGGGAATACGAGCAGTACTTC,CASSFGGREYEQYF
TRBD1,.,TRBV9,TRBJ2-1,TGTGCCAGCAGCCCACAGACGGACAGGGAGCAGTTCTTC,CASSPQTDREQFF
.,.,TRBV7-9,TRBJ1-3,TGTGCCAGCAGCTTACGTTCGACAGACTTCTCTGGAAACACCATATATTTT,CASSLRSTDFSGNTIYF
.,.,TRBV11-2,TRBJ1-1,TGTGCCAGCAGCCTTGAAAGAGGCACTGAAGCTTTCTTT,CASSLERGTEAFF
.,.,TRBV28,TRBJ1-2,TGTGCCAGCAGTCCGGGGGGAAATTATGGCTACACCTTC,CASSPGGNYGYTF
.,.,TRBV4-2,TRBJ1-2,TGTGCCAGCAGCCAAGATCCGCGACAGTCCGACTATGGCTACACCTTC,CASSQDPRQSDYGYTF
TRBD1,.,TRBV30,TRBJ2-3,TGCCGACAGGGTTCTACGCAGTATTTT,CRQGSTQYF
TRBD1,.,TRBV6-5,TRBJ1-6,TGTGCCAGCATGTCGACAGGGAATAGGAATTCACCCCTCCACTTT,CASMSTGNRNSPLHF
.,.,TRBV7-8,TRBJ1-6,TGTGCCAGCAGCTTAGTTCTTGGGGAGGGGTCACCCCTCCACTTT,CASSLVLGEGSPLHF